This T cell receptor beta chain was captured by sequencing in a study of radiotherapy plus CTLA-4 blockade in lung cancer. Study-wide findings and caveats: Radiotherapy was combined with ipilimumab, and tumor-derived TCR clones then expanded in blood. Together with interferon-beta, which increased in serum after radiation, early dynamic changes in blood T cell clones were reportedly the best predictors of response.

Germline assignment: CDR1 MNHEY and CDR2 SVGAGI. CDR3 size: 14 residues. V was pared by 2 bases and J by 0 bases, with 5 bases between. TCRdb keeps only in-frame clones here, not all; method: immunoSEQ multiplex PCR. The table shows about 45,000 clones, with about 72% occurring only once. People whose metastatic non-small-cell lung cancer was chemo-refractory got focal radiation along with CTLA-4 blockade by ipilimumab. This clone turned up a few times. The antigen is undetermined. The sequencing used peripheral blood, collected from a patient treated with radiotherapy plus ipilimumab. This chain joins TRBV6-5 and TRBJ1-3, with D hard to call. The receptor comes from a human donor with non-small cell lung cancer who had stable disease on radiotherapy plus ipilimumab. The CDR3 DNA reads TGTGCCAGCAGTTACGACGGCTCTGGAAACACCATATATTTT. Its protein product is CASSYDGSGNTIYF.